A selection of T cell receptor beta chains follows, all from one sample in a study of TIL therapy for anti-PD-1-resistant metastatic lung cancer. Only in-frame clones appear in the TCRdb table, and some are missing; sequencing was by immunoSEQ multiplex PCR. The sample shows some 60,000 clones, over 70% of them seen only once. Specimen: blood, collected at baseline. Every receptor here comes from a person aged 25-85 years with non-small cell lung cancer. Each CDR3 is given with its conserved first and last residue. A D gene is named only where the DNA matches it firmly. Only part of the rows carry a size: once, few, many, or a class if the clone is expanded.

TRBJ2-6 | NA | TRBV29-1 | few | CSVVGGDGANVLTF | TGCAGCGTTGTCGGAGGAGATGGGGCCAACGTCCTGACTTTC
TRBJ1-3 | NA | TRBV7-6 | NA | CASTVQQDSGNTIYF | TGTGCCAGCACCGTACAACAGGACTCTGGAAACACCATATATTTT
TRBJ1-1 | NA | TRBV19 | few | CASHPLNQDSMNTEAFF | TGTGCCAGCCATCCCCTCAATCAGGACAGCATGAACACTGAAGCTTTCTTT
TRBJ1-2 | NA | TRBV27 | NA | CASKPTFGGGYGYTF | TGTGCCAGCAAACCCACCTTTGGAGGGGGCTATGGCTACACCTTC
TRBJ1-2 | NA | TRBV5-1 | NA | CASSGTDGYTF | TGCGCCAGCAGCGGCACAGATGGCTACACCTTC
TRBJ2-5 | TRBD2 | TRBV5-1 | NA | CASSLEGRLAGEQETQYF | TGCGCCAGCAGCTTGGAGGGACGACTAGCGGGGGAACAAGAGACCCAGTACTTC
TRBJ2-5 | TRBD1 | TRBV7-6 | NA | CASSLEQGAGGETQYF | TGTGCCAGCAGCTTAGAGCAGGGGGCAGGTGGAGAGACCCAGTACTTC
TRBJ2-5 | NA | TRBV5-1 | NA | CASSRSRDPRETQYF | TGCGCCAGCAGCCGCAGCCGGGACCCGAGGGAGACCCAGTACTTC
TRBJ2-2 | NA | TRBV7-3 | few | CASSLDTGELFF | TGTGCCAGCAGCTTGGACACCGGGGAGCTGTTTTTT
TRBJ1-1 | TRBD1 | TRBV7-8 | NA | CASRSTGGGNTEAFF | TGTGCCAGCAGATCAACAGGGGGCGGGAACACTGAAGCTTTCTTT
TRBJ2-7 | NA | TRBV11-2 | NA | CASSLDSEQYF | TGTGCCAGCAGCTTAGACAGCGAGCAGTACTTC
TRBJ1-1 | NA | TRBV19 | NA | CASKWGLNTEAFF | TGTGCCAGTAAGTGGGGTTTGAACACTGAAGCTTTCTTT
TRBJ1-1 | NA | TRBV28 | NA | CASTRGGTGKAEAFF | TGTGCCAGCACCCGAGGGGGGACGGGTAAGGCTGAAGCTTTCTTT
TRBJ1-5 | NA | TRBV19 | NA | CASSVRGGYSNQPQHF | TGTGCCAGTAGTGTGAGGGGGGGTTATAGCAATCAGCCCCAGCATTTT
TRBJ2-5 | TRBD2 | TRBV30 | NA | CAWRTSGSGETQYF | TGTGCCTGGCGGACTAGCGGGAGCGGAGAGACCCAGTACTTC
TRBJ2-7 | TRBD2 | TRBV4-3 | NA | CASSQGPSGSYEQYF | TGCGCCAGCAGCCAAGGGCCTAGCGGGAGCTACGAGCAGTACTTC
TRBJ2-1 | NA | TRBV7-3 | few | CASSPGDPPWQFF | TGTGCCAGCAGCCCGGGGGACCCCCCTTGGCAGTTCTTC
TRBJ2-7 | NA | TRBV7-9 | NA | CASSPTASYEQYF | TGTGCCAGCAGCCCAACAGCGTCCTACGAGCAGTACTTC
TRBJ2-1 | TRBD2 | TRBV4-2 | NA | CASSQERAGGAYNEQFF | TGTGCCAGCAGCCAAGAGCGGGCGGGAGGCGCCTACAATGAGCAGTTCTTC
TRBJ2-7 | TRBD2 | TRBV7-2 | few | CASSANGGNYEQYF | TGTGCCAGCAGCGCGAACGGGGGGAACTACGAGCAGTACTTC
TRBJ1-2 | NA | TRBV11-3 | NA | CASSLEGRGGNYGYTF | TGTGCCAGCAGCTTAGAAGGTAGAGGGGGGAACTATGGCTACACCTTC
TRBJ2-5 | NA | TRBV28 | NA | CASQSSRETQYF | TGTGCCAGTCAAAGCAGTCGTGAGACCCAGTACTTC
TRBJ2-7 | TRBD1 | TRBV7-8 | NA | CASSSGRQGVSYEQYF | TGTGCCAGCAGCTCGGGAAGACAGGGGGTGTCCTACGAGCAGTACTTC
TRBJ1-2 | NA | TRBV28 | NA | CASSWRQDYGYTF | TGTGCCAGCAGTTGGCGACAGGACTATGGCTACACCTTC
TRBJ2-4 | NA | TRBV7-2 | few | CASSLVTLAAGRNIQYF | TGTGCCAGCAGCTTAGTGACCTTGGCGGCGGGGCGGAACATTCAGTACTTC
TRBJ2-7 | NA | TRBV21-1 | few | CASSKASRARPYEQYF | TGTGCCAGCAGCAAAGCTTCGCGGGCTCGGCCCTACGAGCAGTACTTC
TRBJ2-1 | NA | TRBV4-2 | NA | CASSHASTSSSYNEQFF | TGTGCCAGCAGCCATGCCTCGACTTCTAGCTCCTACAATGAGCAGTTCTTC
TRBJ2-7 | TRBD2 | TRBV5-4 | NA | CASSLNPGLAGRPYEQYF | TGTGCCAGCAGCTTGAACCCGGGACTAGCGGGGCGACCCTACGAGCAGTACTTC
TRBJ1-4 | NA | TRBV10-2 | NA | CASIRETGGNEKLFF | TGCGCCAGCATTCGGGAAACCGGGGGTAATGAAAAACTGTTTTTT
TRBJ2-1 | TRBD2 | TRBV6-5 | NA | CASSPGGADNEQFF | TGTGCCAGCAGTCCCGGGGGGGCGGACAATGAGCAGTTCTTC
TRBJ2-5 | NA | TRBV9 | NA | CASSPRTGPEETQYF | TGTGCCAGCAGCCCCCGGACCGGCCCCGAAGAGACCCAGTACTTC